Listed here are 19 T cell receptor beta chains from one sample, sequenced in a study of T-cell reconstitution after alpha-beta-depleted transplantation in children. Preparation of the TCRbeta library used unique molecular identifiers. Each CDR3 protein gets one entry after TCRdb re-called the PCR reads with MiXCR. The repertoire holds roughly 70,000 distinct CDR3 sequences, roughly 4.4% seen once, with around 18% in the top ten. The sample here was PBMCs, mostly from graft donor cells, taken 180 days after TCRalphabeta/CD19-depleted stem cell transplant. Receptor source: a boy younger than two who had a stem cell transplant for acute myeloid leukemia, so the T cells may come from the graft donor.

This clonotype was detected ten times or more. The chain joins TRBV7-9 to TRBJ2-1; D is perhaps TRBD2 (5 bases). V lost 1 base to trimming and J lost 8 bases, with 9 bases between them. Germline CDR1 and CDR2: SEHNR and FQNEAQ (reference sequence). The CDR3 is made up of 13 amino acids. This CDR3 reads CASSLVSGDEQFF. The CDR3 nucleotides are TGTGCCAGCAGCTTAGTATCCGGGGATGAGCAGTTCTTC.

The sample holds many counts of this clonotype. The chain joins TRBV10-1 to TRBJ2-1, with D perhaps matching TRBD1 (5 bases). CDR1 and CDR2 from the germline V gene are WNHNN and SYGVQD (reference sequence). The CDR3 loop spans 15 amino acids. The germline V and J ends were trimmed by 3 bases and 10 bases, with 19 bases remaining between them. In DNA form, the CDR3 reads TGCGCCAGCAGTGAAGATCCGGCAGGGCTCGGGGAGCAGTTCTTC. This encodes CASSEDPAGLGEQFF.

This clonotype was counted many times. The V and J genes are TRBV20-1 and TRBJ2-7, with D perhaps being TRBD1 or TRBD2 (5 bases each). Germline assignment: CDR1 DFQATT and CDR2 SNEGSKA (reference sequence). With 0 bases removed from V and 9 bases from J, the gap between germline ends came to 27 bases. There are 17 residues in the CDR3. As DNA, the CDR3 is TGCAGTGCTAGAGATAGTAGGGGACCCCTCAACTTTTTGCCGCAGTACTTC. Residues: CSARDSRGPLNFLPQYF.

This clonotype was observed at least ten times. The gene calls are TRBV7-7 and TRBJ2-5; no definite D call. Deletions cut 2 bases from V and 3 bases from J, with 10 bases between. CDR3 length equals 14 residues. CDR1 and CDR2 from the germline V gene are SSHAT and FNYEAQ (reference sequence). CDR3 nucleotide sequence: TGTGCCAGCAGCTTACGCTTAGAGGAAGAGACCCAGTACTTC. This encodes CASSLRLEEETQYF.

This clonotype was counted at least ten times. This rearrangement joins TRBV29-1 to TRBJ1-1; 7 nucleotides agree with TRBD1. CDR3 length: 13 amino acids. The trim removed 6 bases at V and 1 base at J, leaving 5 bases unmatched. From germline, CDR1 is SQVTM and CDR2 ANQGSEA. The CDR3 here is CSVSRDRNTEAFF. CDR3 in DNA: TGCAGCGTCTCACGGGACAGGAACACTGAAGCTTTCTTT.

This clonotype was observed at least ten times. This rearrangement joins TRBV3-1 to TRBJ2-5; 8 bases align to TRBD2. CDR1 and CDR2 from the germline V gene are LGHDT and YNNKEL (reference sequence). Trimming took 5 bases from V and 5 from J; bases not matched to a gene: 10. There are 15 residues in the CDR3. The CDR3 DNA reads as TGTGCCAGCAGCTCCCACCGGACTAGCTCTGAGACCCAGTACTTC. Its translation: CASSSHRTSSETQYF.

This clonotype came up many times. The chain joins TRBV28 to TRBJ1-2; 7 positions match TRBD1. This CDR3 spans 16 amino acids. Germline V gives CDR1 MDHEN, CDR2 SYDVKM. Germline trimming cut 6 bases from V and 4 bases from J; bases unmatched to any gene: 14. CDR3 DNA sequence: TGTGCCAGCAGAACGGACAGGATGGTGCCGATCTATGGCTACACCTTC. It codes for CASRTDRMVPIYGYTF.

This clonotype was counted many times. The gene calls are TRBV20-1 and TRBJ2-1; TRBD1 matches 7 bases. Trimming cost V 6 bases and J 0 bases; bases outside gene matches: 5. The CDR3 runs to 14 residues. Germline V gene sequence: CDR1 DFQATT, CDR2 SNEGSKA (reference sequence). For the CDR3, the DNA is TGCAGTGCCTTCAGGGGGAGCTCCTACAATGAGCAGTTCTTC. Protein: CSAFRGSSYNEQFF.

There are many counts of this clonotype. DNA of the CDR3: TGTGCCAGCAGCCAAGATCGACGCCTTACCGGGGAGCTGTTTTTT. Translated, it gives CASSQDRRLTGELFF. The chain recombines TRBV4-2 with TRBJ2-2, with D hard to call. Germline loops: CDR1 LGHNA, CDR2 YNFKEQ. The V and J ends lost 0 bases and 5 bases respectively, with 10 bases between them. CDR3 size: 15 residues.

This clonotype has ten or more counts. V and J are TRBV7-9 and TRBJ1-2, with 7 bases matching TRBD1. The CDR3 sequence is 14 residues long. Germline V gene sequence: CDR1 SEHNR, CDR2 FQNEAQ (reference sequence). Trimming cost V 1 base and J 4 bases; bases outside gene matches: 3. CDR3 protein: CASSLGQGSYGYTF. CDR3 DNA sequence: TGTGCCAGCAGCTTAGGACAGGGATCCTATGGCTACACCTTC.

This clonotype was recorded at least ten times. The chain is built from TRBV9 and TRBJ2-7; the match to TRBD1 covers 8 bases. Trimming at V came to 0 bases and at J to 7 bases, leaving 9 bases not matched to a gene. Germline CDR1 and CDR2: SGDLS and YYNGEE. This CDR3 has 15 residues. In nucleotides, the CDR3 is TGTGCCAGCAGCGTAGAGACAGGGGCAACGATTGAGCAGTACTTC. Its translation is CASSVETGATIEQYF. The complete variable domain, with remaining parts taken from reference TRBV9 and TRBJ2-7, reads DSGVTQTPKHLITATGQRVTLRCSPRSGDLSVYWYQQSLDQGLQFLIQYYNGEERAKGNILERFSAQQFPDLHSELNLSSLELGDSALYFCASSVETGATIEQYFGPGTRLTVT.

This clonotype showed up many times. The chain combines TRBV30 with TRBJ2-2; D unclear. Germline-derived CDR1 and CDR2 are GTSNPN and SVGIG (reference sequence). CDR3 size: 10 residues. The V end was cut by 7 bases, the J end by 4 bases, with 4 bases between. This CDR3 reads CALLTGELFF. In DNA, the CDR3 is TGTGCCTTACTCACCGGGGAGCTGTTTTTT.

The sample holds many counts of this clonotype. This chain links TRBV18 with TRBJ2-3, with no clear D. V was cut by 3 bases and J by 2 bases, with 0 bases left in between. CDR3 length: 11 residues. The V gene's germline CDR1 is KGHSH and CDR2 LQKENI. The CDR3 spells CASSPTDTQYF. DNA for the CDR3: TGTGCCAGCTCACCCACAGATACGCAGTATTTT.

The sample holds many counts of this clonotype. V usage is TRBV5-6 and J usage is TRBJ2-1, with D perhaps matching TRBD2 (5 bases). CDR3 length: 15 amino acids. V lost 5 bases and J lost 0, with 12 bases in between. In germline, CDR1 is SGHDT, CDR2 YYEEEE. The CDR3 DNA reads as TGTGCCAGCAGTGCCGGGGTGAGCTCCTACAATGAGCAGTTCTTC. This translates into CASSAGVSSYNEQFF.

This clonotype was counted ten times or more. The CDR3 region is CASSWDRENEQFF. CDR3 in DNA: TGTGCCAGCAGCTGGGACAGGGAAAATGAGCAGTTCTTC. The rearrangement joins TRBV7-9 to TRBJ2-1, with TRBD1 identical over 9 bases. The CDR3 has 13 amino acids. V lost 4 bases and J lost 7; bases outside the gene matches: 2. The V gene's germline CDR1 is SEHNR and CDR2 FQNEAQ (reference sequence).

This clonotype has at least ten counts. The J gene is TRBJ1-1, the V gene TRBV12-3 or TRBV12-4, with a tentative D call TRBD1 (6 bases). The CDR3 is 11 residues long. Between the trimmed V and J ends, which lost 8 bases and 5 bases, there was a span of 9 bases. The CDR3 reads CASARGTEAFF. The CDR3 bases are TGTGCCAGCGCCAGGGGTACTGAAGCTTTCTTT.

This clonotype appeared many times. The gene calls are TRBV4-3 and TRBJ1-2; perhaps TRBD1 as D (5 bases). This CDR3 is built from 14 residues. Trimming pared 0 bases from V and 5 bases from J, leaving 10 bases between. CDR1 LGHNA and CDR2 YSLEER come from the germline V gene. The CDR3 reads CASSQEGRGYGYTF. The CDR3, as DNA: TGCGCCAGCAGCCAAGAAGGAAGGGGATATGGCTACACCTTC.

This clonotype was picked up many times. The rearrangement links TRBV20-1 to TRBJ1-6, with D hard to call. Trimming took off 6 bases at V and 0 bases at J, with 15 bases between the two ends. This CDR3 has 16 residues. CDR1 DFQATT and CDR2 SNEGSKA come from the germline V gene (reference sequence). The CDR3 here is CSALTLGSSYNSPLHF. In DNA, the CDR3 is TGCAGTGCCCTCACGTTGGGTAGCTCCTATAATTCACCCCTCCACTTT.

In the case of this clonotype: A single base separates this from a much larger clone, so it may be a read error. The V and J genes are TRBV19 and TRBJ1-4; TRBD1 agrees at 9 bases. From germline, CDR1 is LNHDA and CDR2 SQIVND (reference sequence). CDR3 size: 13 residues. The CDR3 DNA reads TGTGCCCGTAGGGGGACAGGGAGCAGAAAACTGTTTTTT. This codes for CARRGTGSRKLFF. The full variable domain, its missing parts supplied by reference TRBV19 and TRBJ1-4, is DGGITQSPKYLFRKEGQNVTLSCEQNLNHDAMYWYRQDPGQGLRLIYYSQIVNDFQKGDIAEGYSVSREKKESFPLTVTSAQKNPTAFYLCARRGTGSRKLFFGSGTQLSVL.